What follows describes a single T cell receptor beta chain. The antigen it binds to is not known. No clone much larger than this one lies a single base away; base qualities are absent. The source of the sample is a study of blood T cell repertoires in COVID-19 (dated by TCRdb to 2018 to 2021). Regarding the research as a whole: Samples covering the acute and convalescent phases of COVID-19 were provided by collaborators in the United States, Italy and Spain. The material from the prospective study consisted of cDNA or gDNA derived from T cells, B-cell-depleted T cells, or PBMCs. The dataset comprised deeply sampled blood TCRbeta repertoires from subjects exposed to, actively infected with, or recovered from COVID-19. A freely available public database, intended as a resource for researchers studying the immune response to SARS-CoV-2, is where the repertoires were released. Samples came from the ongoing ImmuneRACE study (first 160 participants) plus 1,254 subjects from 6 global collaborators. The sample metadata nearly always contained a de-identified subject ID, COVID-19 status, age in years and sex. Where available, HLA class I and class II types were taken from metadata supplied by the sample provider and were not determined by assay-based typing. Beyond this particular receptor, the publication reports: How much clinical and demographic metadata was included differed by source and by participant, and the metadata was provided uncurated.

CDR1 and CDR2 are read off the germline V gene (reference sequence) as LNHDA and SQIVND. Trimming takes 6 bases from V and 6 bases from J, and the germline ends sit 17 bases apart. Including cysteine and phenylalanine, the CDR3 has 14 amino acids. Just CDR3 DNA is preserved here, 42 bases in frame from base 1. TCRbeta CDR3 regions were amplified from genomic DNA by means of the immunoSEQ Assay, a bias-controlled multiplex PCR. From the authors' description of their analysis: The number of nucleated cells in each sample was estimated by amplification of reference gene primers within the assay. To quantify the absolute abundance of each unique TCRbeta CDR3 rearrangement, sequence reads were collapsed and filtered. For each sample, productive Simpson clonality was calculated as the square root of Simpson's diversity index across productive rearrangements. What TCRdb holds here is the immuneACCESS table cut down to in-frame rearrangements. Part of the clones is not present; checked against another copy, under half of the missing clones reflect an unresolved V gene, and the others are unexplained. D and trimming come from the DNA, and the V and J calls and clone size come from that table. This sample holds roughly 200,000 clones; around nine tenths were observed only once. In total, the top ten clones hold approximately 6% of the sample.

A second Seattle source provided samples from volunteer blood donors who had recovered from COVID-19. The collaborating institutions used their own protocols to collect whole blood in K2EDTA tubes. For TCRbeta analysis, collaborators shipped samples as frozen whole blood, isolated PBMCs, or DNA extracted from either of those sample types. Sequences were obtained from peripheral blood. The receptor was derived from a man aged 55-75 years who had recovered from COVID-19. This chain joins TRBV19 to TRBJ2-5; matching of 7 bases hints at TRBD2 as the D gene. The encoded CDR3 is CASSRGGGSQTQYF. The nucleotides read TGTGCCAGTAGCCGGGGCGGGGGCTCGCAGACCCAGTACTTC.